A selection of T cell receptor beta chains follows, all from one sample in a study of cytomegalovirus exposure and HLA in healthy donors. Libraries were prepared by immunoSEQ multiplex PCR; TCRdb keeps only in-frame clonotypes and omits some of them. The data hold approximately 110,000 clones, with 78% observed a single time. Sequencing used PBMCs. The receptors were gathered from a man aged 25 to 40 in good health and CMV-seronegative. Each CDR3 is given with its conserved first and last residue. The D gene is left open where the match is weak. A row's size may be missing; if present it is once, few, many or a size class.

TRBV5-1	-	TRBJ2-7	-	TGCGCCAGCAGCTTGCTCACAGGGAGCTCCTACGAGCAGTACTTC	CASSLLTGSSYEQYF
TRBV4-1	TRBD2	TRBJ2-2	-	TGCGCCAGCAGCCAAACTAGCGGGGAAATTTACGGGGAGCTGTTTTTT	CASSQTSGEIYGELFF
TRBV10-3	TRBD1	TRBJ2-1	-	TGTGCCATCAGTCCGGACAGGGTACTCTACAATGAGCAGTTCTTC	CAISPDRVLYNEQFF
TRBV30	TRBD1	TRBJ2-7	once	TGTGCCTGGCGGAAAACCGGACAGGGCGGTTACGAGCAGTACTTC	CAWRKTGQGGYEQYF
TRBV6-5	TRBD1	TRBJ1-4	-	TGCGCCAGCAGTTACGGGACAGTCAATGAAAAACTGTTTTTT	CASSYGTVNEKLFF
TRBV5-4	-	TRBJ2-3	-	TGTGCCAGCAGCGGGGGCTTTCCCGATACGCAGTATTTT	CASSGGFPDTQYF
TRBV10-3	TRBD2	TRBJ2-1	-	TGTGCCATCAGTGGGACTAGCGGGGGGGCCAGTGAGCAGTTCTTC	CAISGTSGGASEQFF
TRBV5-6	TRBD2	TRBJ2-1	once	TGTGCCAGCAGCTTGGGACTAGCGGGGGGGCCGTTGGATGAGCAGTTCTTC	CASSLGLAGGPLDEQFF
TRBV27	-	TRBJ2-1	-	TGTGCCAGCAGTTTATCTCGGGATCCCAATGAGCAGTTCTTC	CASSLSRDPNEQFF
TRBV7-6	TRBD1	TRBJ2-3	-	TGTGCCAGCAGCCGCAGGGACAGGGCGGTTGAAGATACGCAGTATTTT	CASSRRDRAVEDTQYF
TRBV18	TRBD1	TRBJ1-2	-	TGTGCCAGCTCAGGTGGACAGGGGGATATCTATGGCTACACCTTC	CASSGGQGDIYGYTF
TRBV5-6	-	TRBJ2-1	-	TGTGCCAGCAGCTTGGACGGTTACCCCTACAATGAGCAGTTCTTC	CASSLDGYPYNEQFF
TRBV28	-	TRBJ2-3	-	TGTGCCAGCAGCCTTTTATCTAGCACAGATACGCAGTATTTT	CASSLLSSTDTQYF
TRBV11-2	TRBD1	TRBJ2-3	-	TGTGCCAGCAGTTACGGCCGCGGGACAGGGTGGACAGATACGCAGTATTTT	CASSYGRGTGWTDTQYF
TRBV5-6	-	TRBJ1-5	-	TGTGCCAGCAGCTTGGGGCCCTCCGGGCAGCCCCAGCATTTT	CASSLGPSGQPQHF
TRBV5-4	TRBD2	TRBJ2-3	-	TGTGCCAGCAGCCCGAGACTAGCGGGAGGGATCACAGATACGCAGTATTTT	CASSPRLAGGITDTQYF
TRBV9	TRBD1	TRBJ1-3	-	TGTGCCAGCAGCGCCTCCGACAGGGGAATTTCTGGAAACACCATATATTTT	CASSASDRGISGNTIYF
TRBV7-9	TRBD1	TRBJ2-5	-	TGTGCCAGCAGCTCCAATGACAGGGAAGTTGTACAAGAGACCCAGTACTTC	CASSSNDREVVQETQYF
TRBV5-6	-	TRBJ2-3	-	TGTGCCAGCAGCTCCCCGGTCGGAGATACGCAGTATTTT	CASSSPVGDTQYF
TRBV29-1	TRBD2	TRBJ2-7	once	TGCAGCGTGAGGGGGACTAGCGGGTATAGCTCCTACGAGCAGTACTTC	CSVRGTSGYSSYEQYF
TRBV5-1	TRBD1	TRBJ1-1	-	TGCGCCAGCAGCTTGGGCCCTCAGGGGGAGAACACTGAAGCTTTCTTT	CASSLGPQGENTEAFF
TRBV18	TRBD1	TRBJ1-3	-	TGTGCCAGCTCAGCCAGCAGGACAGGGACTGGAAACACCATATATTTT	CASSASRTGTGNTIYF